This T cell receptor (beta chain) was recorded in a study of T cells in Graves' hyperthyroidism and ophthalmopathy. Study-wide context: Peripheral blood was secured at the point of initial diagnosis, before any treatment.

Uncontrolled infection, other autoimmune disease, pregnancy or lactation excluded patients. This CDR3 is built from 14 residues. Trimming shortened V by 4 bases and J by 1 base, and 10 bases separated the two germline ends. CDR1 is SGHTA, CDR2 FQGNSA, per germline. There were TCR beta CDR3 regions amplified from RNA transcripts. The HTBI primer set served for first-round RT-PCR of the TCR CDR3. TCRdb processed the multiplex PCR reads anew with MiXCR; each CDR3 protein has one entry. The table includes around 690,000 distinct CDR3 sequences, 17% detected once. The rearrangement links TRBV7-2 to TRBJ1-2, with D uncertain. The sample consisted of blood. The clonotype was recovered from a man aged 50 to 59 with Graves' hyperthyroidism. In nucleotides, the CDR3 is TGTGCCAGCAGCTCCGGACTGATTAACTATGGCTACACCTTC. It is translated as CASSSGLINYGYTF.